The clone carrying this T cell receptor beta chain was recorded only once. Its antigen is undetermined. Germline CDR1 MNHEY, CDR2 SMNVEV (reference sequence). V dropped 4 bases and J dropped 8 bases, with 18 bases sitting between them. The CDR3 totals 15 residues. Profiled with immunoSEQ multiplex PCR; TCRdb holds only in-frame clones, not every one. Here the sample spans around 37,000 clones, roughly 87% being singletons. This entry is derived from a study of graft-versus-host responses after intestinal transplantation. Study in general: Transplantation in recipients was multivisceral, liver-intestinal, or isolated intestinal. Study outcomes and limitations: Among recipient marrow samples, GvH clones were found; some appeared first in ileum or blood. Allografts carried high graft-versus-host to host-versus-graft clonal ratios in patients having graft-donor T cell macrochimerism.

V is TRBV27 and J is TRBJ2-4; D is uncertain. The origin of this receptor is a human patient who received an intestinal transplant, so some T cells may come from the graft donor. Sample: PBMCs, taken 1070 days after transplant. This chain's CDR3 is CASSSAGRTKDIQYF. CDR3 sequence (DNA): TGTGCCAGCAGTTCAGCCGGGCGAACCAAGGACATTCAGTACTTC.